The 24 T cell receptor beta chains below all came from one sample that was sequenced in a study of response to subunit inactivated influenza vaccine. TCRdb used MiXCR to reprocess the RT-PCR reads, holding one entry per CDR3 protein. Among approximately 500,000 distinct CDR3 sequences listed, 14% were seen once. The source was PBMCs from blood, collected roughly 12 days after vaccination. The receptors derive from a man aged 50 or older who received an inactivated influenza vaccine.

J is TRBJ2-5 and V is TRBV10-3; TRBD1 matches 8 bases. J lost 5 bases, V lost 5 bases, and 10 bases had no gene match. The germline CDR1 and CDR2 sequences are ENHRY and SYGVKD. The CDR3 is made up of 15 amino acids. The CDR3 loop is CAISSGPGGQETQYF. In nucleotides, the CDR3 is TGTGCCATCAGTTCCGGCCCAGGGGGCCAGGAGACCCAGTACTTC.

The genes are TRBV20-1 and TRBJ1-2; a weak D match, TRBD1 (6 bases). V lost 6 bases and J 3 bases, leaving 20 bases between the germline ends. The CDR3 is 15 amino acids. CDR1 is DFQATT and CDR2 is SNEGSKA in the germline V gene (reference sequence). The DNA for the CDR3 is TGCAGTGCGAGAAAACAGGGAGGGGACTACTATGGCTACACCTTC. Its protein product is CSARKQGGDYYGYTF.

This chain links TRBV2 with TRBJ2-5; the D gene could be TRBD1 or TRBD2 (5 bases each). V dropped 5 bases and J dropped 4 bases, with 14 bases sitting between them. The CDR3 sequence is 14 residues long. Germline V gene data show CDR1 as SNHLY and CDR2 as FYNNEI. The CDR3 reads CASSYGTLGETQYF. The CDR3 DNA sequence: TGTGCCAGCAGTTACGGGACGTTGGGAGAGACCCAGTACTTC.

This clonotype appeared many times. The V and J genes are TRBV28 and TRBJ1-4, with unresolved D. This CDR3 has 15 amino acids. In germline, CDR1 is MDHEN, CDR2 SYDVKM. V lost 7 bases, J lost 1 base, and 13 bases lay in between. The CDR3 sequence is CASTLVSGTNEKLFF. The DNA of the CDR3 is TGTGCCAGCACCCTAGTCTCGGGAACTAATGAAAAACTGTTTTTT.

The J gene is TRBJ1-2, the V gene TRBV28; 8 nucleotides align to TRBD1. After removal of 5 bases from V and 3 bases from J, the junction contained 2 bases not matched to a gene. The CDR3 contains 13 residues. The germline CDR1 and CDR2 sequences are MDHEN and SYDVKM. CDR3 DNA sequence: TGTGCCAGCAGTCGCAGGGGGCACTATGGCTACACCTTC. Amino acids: CASSRRGHYGYTF.

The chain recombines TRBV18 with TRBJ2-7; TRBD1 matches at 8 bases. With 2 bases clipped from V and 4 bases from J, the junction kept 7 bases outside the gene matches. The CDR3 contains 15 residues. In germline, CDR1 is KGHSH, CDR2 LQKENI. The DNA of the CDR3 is TGTGCCAGCTCACCATCTGACAGGGGCCGATACGAGCAGTACTTC. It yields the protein CASSPSDRGRYEQYF.

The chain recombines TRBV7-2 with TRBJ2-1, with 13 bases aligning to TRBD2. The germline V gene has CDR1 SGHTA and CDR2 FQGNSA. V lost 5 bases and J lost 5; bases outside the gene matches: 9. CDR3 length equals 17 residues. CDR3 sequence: CASSQGVGTSGNNEQFF. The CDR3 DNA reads TGTGCCAGCAGCCAGGGGGTGGGGACTAGCGGGAACAATGAGCAGTTCTTC.

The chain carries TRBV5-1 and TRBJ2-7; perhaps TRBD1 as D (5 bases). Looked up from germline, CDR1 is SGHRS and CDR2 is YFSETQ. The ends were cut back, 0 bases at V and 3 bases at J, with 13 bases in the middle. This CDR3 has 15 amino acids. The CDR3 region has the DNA TGCGCCAGCAGCTTGGCCGTTCAGGGAAACTACGAGCAGTACTTC. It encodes CASSLAVQGNYEQYF.

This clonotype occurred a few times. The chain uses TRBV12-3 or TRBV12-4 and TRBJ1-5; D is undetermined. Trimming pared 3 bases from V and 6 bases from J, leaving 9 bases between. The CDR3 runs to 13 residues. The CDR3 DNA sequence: TGTGCCAGCAGTTTTTATCAAGGTCAGCCCCAGCATTTT. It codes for CASSFYQGQPQHF.

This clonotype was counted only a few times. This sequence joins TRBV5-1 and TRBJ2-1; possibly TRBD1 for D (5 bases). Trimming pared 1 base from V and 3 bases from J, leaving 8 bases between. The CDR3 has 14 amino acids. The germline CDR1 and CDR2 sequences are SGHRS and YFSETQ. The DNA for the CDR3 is TGCGCCAGCAGCTTGAGACAGTACTACAATGAGCAGTTCTTC. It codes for CASSLRQYYNEQFF.

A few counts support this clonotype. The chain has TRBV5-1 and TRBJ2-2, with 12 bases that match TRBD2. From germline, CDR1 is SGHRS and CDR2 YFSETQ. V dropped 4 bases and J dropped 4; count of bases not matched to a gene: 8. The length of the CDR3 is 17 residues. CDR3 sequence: CASSGTSGGPGTGELFF. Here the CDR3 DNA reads TGCGCCAGCAGCGGTACTAGCGGGGGGCCGGGCACCGGGGAGCTGTTTTTT. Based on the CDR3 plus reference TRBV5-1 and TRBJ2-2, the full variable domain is KAGVTQTPRYLIKTRGQQVTLSCSPISGHRSVSWYQQTPGQGLQFLFEYFSETQRNKGNFPGRFSGRQFSNSRSEMNVSTLELGDSALYLCASSGTSGGPGTGELFFGEGSRLTVL.

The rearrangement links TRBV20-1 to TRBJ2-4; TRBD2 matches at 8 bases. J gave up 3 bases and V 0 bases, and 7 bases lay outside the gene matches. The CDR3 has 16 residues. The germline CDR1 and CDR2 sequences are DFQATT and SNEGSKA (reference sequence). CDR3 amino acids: CSARDHSGIGKNIQYF. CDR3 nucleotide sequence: TGCAGTGCTAGAGATCATAGCGGGATTGGCAAAAACATTCAGTACTTC.

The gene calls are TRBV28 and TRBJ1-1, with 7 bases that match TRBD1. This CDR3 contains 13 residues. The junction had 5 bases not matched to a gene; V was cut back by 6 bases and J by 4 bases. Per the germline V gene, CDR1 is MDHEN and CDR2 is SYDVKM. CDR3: CASRSGTVTEAFF. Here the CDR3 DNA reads TGTGCCAGCAGATCCGGGACAGTCACTGAAGCTTTCTTT.

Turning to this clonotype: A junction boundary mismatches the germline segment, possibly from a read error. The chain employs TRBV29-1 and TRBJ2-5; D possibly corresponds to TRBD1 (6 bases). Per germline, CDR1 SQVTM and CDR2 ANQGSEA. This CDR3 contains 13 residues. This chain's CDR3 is CNVLDRLGETQYF. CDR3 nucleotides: TGCAACGTTCTGGACAGATTGGGAGAGACCCAGTACTTC.

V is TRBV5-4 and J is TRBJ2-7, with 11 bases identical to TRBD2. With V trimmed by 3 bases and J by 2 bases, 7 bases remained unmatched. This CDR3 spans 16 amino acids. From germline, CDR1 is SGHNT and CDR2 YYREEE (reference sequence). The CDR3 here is CASSSPGGLAAYEQYF. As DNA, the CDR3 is TGTGCCAGCAGCTCACCAGGGGGACTAGCGGCCTACGAGCAGTACTTC.

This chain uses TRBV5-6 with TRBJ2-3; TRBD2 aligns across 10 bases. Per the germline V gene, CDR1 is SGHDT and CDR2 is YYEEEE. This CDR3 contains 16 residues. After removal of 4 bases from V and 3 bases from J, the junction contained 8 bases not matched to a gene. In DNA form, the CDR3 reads TGTGCCAGCAGCCAGGCCGGGACTAGCGTGACAGATACGCAGTATTTT. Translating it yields CASSQAGTSVTDTQYF.

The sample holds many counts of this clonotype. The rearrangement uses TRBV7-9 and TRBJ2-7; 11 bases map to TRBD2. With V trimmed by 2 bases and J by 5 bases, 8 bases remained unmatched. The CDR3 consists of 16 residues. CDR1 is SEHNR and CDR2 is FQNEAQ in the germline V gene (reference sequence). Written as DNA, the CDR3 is TGTGCCAGCAGCTTATCACTAGCGGGAGCGGTGGACGAGCAGTACTTC. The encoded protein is CASSLSLAGAVDEQYF.

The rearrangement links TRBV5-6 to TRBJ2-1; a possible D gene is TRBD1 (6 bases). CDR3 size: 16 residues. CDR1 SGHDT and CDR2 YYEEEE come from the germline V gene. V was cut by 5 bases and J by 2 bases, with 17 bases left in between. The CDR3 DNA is TGTGCCAGCAGACTGCATTCCGGGACAACCTACAATGAGCAGTTCTTC. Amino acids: CASRLHSGTTYNEQFF.

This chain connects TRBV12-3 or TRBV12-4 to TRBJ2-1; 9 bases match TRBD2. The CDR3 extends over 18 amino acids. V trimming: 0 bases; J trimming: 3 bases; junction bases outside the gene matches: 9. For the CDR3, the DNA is TGTGCCAGCAGTTTAGCGGTTAGGAGGACTAGCGTCTACAATGAGCAGTTCTTC. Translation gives CASSLAVRRTSVYNEQFF.

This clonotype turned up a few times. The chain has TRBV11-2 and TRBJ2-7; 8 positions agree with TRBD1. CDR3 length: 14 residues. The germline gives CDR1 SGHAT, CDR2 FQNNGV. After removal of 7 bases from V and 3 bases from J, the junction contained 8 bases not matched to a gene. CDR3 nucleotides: TGTGCCAGCACCCTATCAGGGGGCTTCTACGAGCAGTACTTC. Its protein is CASTLSGGFYEQYF.

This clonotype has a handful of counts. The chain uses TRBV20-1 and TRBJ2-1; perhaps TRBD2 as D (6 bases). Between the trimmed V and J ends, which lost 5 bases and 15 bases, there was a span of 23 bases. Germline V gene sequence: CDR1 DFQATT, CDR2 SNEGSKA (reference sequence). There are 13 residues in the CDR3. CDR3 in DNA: TGCAGTGCTCGGAGGCGGGGAGCAGAACGCGGGTTCTTC. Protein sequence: CSARRRGAERGFF.

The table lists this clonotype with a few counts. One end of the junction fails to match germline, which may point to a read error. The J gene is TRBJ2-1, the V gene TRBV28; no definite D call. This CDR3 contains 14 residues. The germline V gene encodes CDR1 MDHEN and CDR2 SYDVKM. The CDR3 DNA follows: TGTGCCAGCAGCCCTCCCGACGGCTACAATGAGCATTTCTTC. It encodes CASSPPDGYNEHFF. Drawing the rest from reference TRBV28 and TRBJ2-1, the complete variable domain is DVKVTQSSRYLVKRTGEKVFLECVQDMDHENMFWYRQDPGLGLRLIYFSYDVKMKEKGDIPEGYSVSREKKERFSLILESASTNQTSMYLCASSPPDGYNEHFFGPGTRLTVL.

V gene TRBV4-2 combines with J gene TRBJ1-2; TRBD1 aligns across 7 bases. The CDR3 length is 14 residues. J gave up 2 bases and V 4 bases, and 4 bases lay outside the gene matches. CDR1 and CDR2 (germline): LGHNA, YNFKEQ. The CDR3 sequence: CASSRQGPNYGYTF. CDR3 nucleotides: TGTGCCAGCAGCCGACAGGGACCAAACTATGGCTACACCTTC.

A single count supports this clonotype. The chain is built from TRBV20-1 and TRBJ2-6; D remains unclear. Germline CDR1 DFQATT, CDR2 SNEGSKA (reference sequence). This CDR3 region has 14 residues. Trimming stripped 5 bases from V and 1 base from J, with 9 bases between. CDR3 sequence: CSAPPLSGANVLTF. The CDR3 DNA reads TGCAGTGCTCCCCCCCTGTCTGGGGCCAACGTCCTGACTTTC.